This T cell receptor (beta chain) is drawn from a study of blood T cell repertoires in COVID-19. The wider study: There were acute and convalescent COVID-19 samples, and they came from the United States, Italy and Spain.

This clone came up once. Across under 25 US areas, participants ranged in age from about 18 to 90 years. Exposed enrollees had met someone with a PCR-confirmed or clinician-diagnosed COVID-19 case at some point within the 2 weeks before study entry. In the original analysis: Researchers report that nucleated cell counts were estimated from reference gene primer amplification. Profiled with immunoSEQ multiplex PCR; TCRdb holds only in-frame clones, not every one. V, J and clone size were drawn from that table, and D and trimming were deduced from the DNA. The sample lists 300,000 to 350,000 clones; about nine tenths were seen once. Germline loops: CDR1 SNHLY, CDR2 FYNNEI. J gave up 3 bases and V 7 bases, and 4 bases lay outside the gene matches. The CDR3 contains 14 residues.

The specimen was PBMCs or T cells enriched from blood (not recorded which). This chain joins TRBV2 and TRBJ1-5; 9 positions match TRBD1. The receptor was isolated from a young woman who had been exposed to COVID-19. CDR3 bases: TGTGCCAGCAACAGGGGGCTTCACAATCAGCCCCAGCATTTT. Its translation: CASNRGLHNQPQHF.